The 14 T cell receptor beta chains below come from one sample, sequenced in a study of blood T cell repertoires in COVID-19 (dated by TCRdb to 2020 to 2021). Receptor amplification or capture employed the immunoSEQ multiplex PCR assay. This is the immuneACCESS table as TCRdb keeps it, with only in-frame sequences that have V and J called. A part of the clones is gone; compared with another copy, unresolved V genes explain less than half, and the rest is unexplained. The sample table lists about 260,000 clones, 87% of them with a count of one. The ten largest clones capture approximately 1.6% of the sample. Sequencing input: peripheral blood. These receptors came from a middle-aged woman who had recovered from COVID-19.

This sequence joins TRBV30 and TRBJ1-1; 7 bases match TRBD1. This CDR3 has 17 residues. J lost 0 bases, V lost 4 bases, and 14 bases had no gene match. Germline V gives CDR1 GTSNPN, CDR2 SVGIG (reference sequence). In DNA, the CDR3 is TGTGCCTGGACCAAGGGGCTCTACAGGGGTTTGAACACTGAAGCTTTCTTT. It translates to CAWTKGLYRGLNTEAFF.

The rearrangement joins TRBV19 to TRBJ1-2, with a tentative D call TRBD1 (5 bases). CDR3 size: 12 residues. Germline-derived CDR1 and CDR2 are LNHDA and SQIVND (reference sequence). V was shortened by 3 bases and J by 7 bases, with 9 bases between the two germline ends. CDR3 in amino acids: CASSIHRFGYTF. DNA of the CDR3: TGTGCCAGTAGTATCCACAGGTTTGGCTACACCTTC. The entire variable domain, with the rest obtained from reference TRBV19 and TRBJ1-2, is as follows: DGGITQSPKYLFRKEGQNVTLSCEQNLNHDAMYWYRQDPGQGLRLIYYSQIVNDFQKGDIAEGYSVSREKKESFPLTVTSAQKNPTAFYLCASSIHRFGYTFGSGTRLTVV.

The chain carries TRBV4-1 and TRBJ2-3, with 10 bases matching TRBD1. The CDR3 spans 16 residues. J gave up 1 base and V 4 bases, and 5 bases lay outside the gene matches. Looked up from germline, CDR1 is MGHRA and CDR2 is YSYEKL. The CDR3 DNA sequence: TGCGCCAGCAGCCGACACGGGACAGGGGGCACAGATACGCAGTATTTT. Translation: CASSRHGTGGTDTQYF.

The count of this clone is one. The rearrangement joins TRBV7-3 to TRBJ1-1; TRBD1 agrees at 7 bases. This CDR3 is 15 amino acids long. Germline loops: CDR1 SGHTA, CDR2 FQGTGA. Trimming at V came to 4 bases and at J to 1 base, leaving 6 bases not matched to a gene. The DNA of the CDR3 is TGTGCCAGCAGCTCACAGGGGTTGGGGAACACTGAAGCTTTCTTT. Translation: CASSSQGLGNTEAFF.

The chain carries TRBV9 and TRBJ1-3; the match to TRBD1 covers 7 bases. With V trimmed by 4 bases and J by 6 bases, 4 bases remained unmatched. The CDR3 is made up of 13 amino acids. Germline V gives CDR1 SGDLS, CDR2 YYNGEE. The CDR3, as DNA: TGTGCCAGCAGCACAGGGGCGGAAAACACCATATATTTT. Its translation: CASSTGAENTIYF.

The CDR3 region is CASSGRTSGGETQYF. As DNA, the CDR3 is TGCGCCAGCAGCGGAAGGACTAGCGGCGGAGAGACCCAGTACTTC. The genes are TRBV5-1 and TRBJ2-5; TRBD2 matches at 10 bases. The CDR3 totals 15 residues. The V segment lost 4 bases and the J segment 4 bases; nucleotides outside the gene matches: 7. Per germline, CDR1 SGHRS and CDR2 YFSETQ.

The V call is TRBV15, the J call TRBJ1-1, with D possibly matching TRBD1 (5 bases). The germline gives CDR1 LNHNV, CDR2 YYDKDF (reference sequence). Trimming shortened V by 3 bases and J by 6 bases, and 11 bases separated the two germline ends. The CDR3 totals 13 residues. In nucleotides, the CDR3 is TGTGCCACCAGCAGGTGGGGGGAGCCTGAAGCTTTCTTT. It codes for CATSRWGEPEAFF.

This chain joins TRBV16 and TRBJ2-5; D remains unclear. Germline values: CDR1 KGHSY, CDR2 FQNENV. CDR3 size: 12 residues. V lost 0 bases to trimming and J lost 5 bases, with 4 bases between them. CDR3 region: CASSQSMETQYF. The CDR3 DNA reads TGTGCCAGCAGCCAATCCATGGAGACCCAGTACTTC.

The rearrangement links TRBV15 to TRBJ2-3; TRBD2 matches at 9 bases. From germline, CDR1 is LNHNV and CDR2 YYDKDF (reference sequence). The J segment lost 0 bases and the V segment lost 0 bases, leaving 13 bases of the junction unmatched. The CDR3 has 20 residues. CDR3 sequence: CATSREVYSGGLSSTDTQYF. For the CDR3, the DNA is TGTGCCACCAGCAGAGAGGTATATAGCGGGGGCCTATCTAGCACAGATACGCAGTATTTT.

V gene TRBV5-1 combines with J gene TRBJ2-7, with a tentative D call TRBD1 (5 bases). CDR3 length equals 14 residues. Per germline, CDR1 SGHRS and CDR2 YFSETQ. The V end lost 0 bases, the J end lost 7 bases, and 14 bases lay between the germline ends. The CDR3 region has the DNA TGCGCCAGCAGCTTGGCCTCCCAGGGATGGGAGCAGTACTTC. It specifies CASSLASQGWEQYF.

The chain employs TRBV6-1 and TRBJ2-2; 8 nucleotides align to TRBD2. In germline, CDR1 is MNHNS, CDR2 SASEGT. The CDR3 has 17 residues. The junction had 5 bases not matched to a gene; V was cut back by 2 bases and J by 0 bases. CDR3 nucleotide sequence: TGTGCCAGCAGTGAACCTGTGCGGGGGGCGAACACCGGGGAGCTGTTTTTT. Its translation is CASSEPVRGANTGELFF.

J is TRBJ1-6 and V is TRBV6-5; TRBD1 agrees at 11 bases. The CDR3 sequence is 15 residues long. Germline CDR1 is MNHEY and CDR2 is SVGAGI. The trim removed 6 bases at V and 9 bases at J, leaving 7 bases unmatched. The DNA for the CDR3 is TGTGCCAGCAGCGTTCCGGGACAGGGGGGTTCACCCCTCCACTTT. As protein: CASSVPGQGGSPLHF.

The J gene is TRBJ1-1, the V gene TRBV7-6; weak D call: TRBD1 (5 bases). The CDR3 sequence is 14 residues long. The V gene's germline CDR1 is SGHVS and CDR2 FNYEAQ. Between the trimmed V and J ends, which lost 0 bases and 7 bases, there was a span of 12 bases. DNA for the CDR3: TGTGCCAGCAGCTTAGCAGGGCCCGGGGGTGAAGCTTTCTTT. Amino acids: CASSLAGPGGEAFF.

This clone has a handful of counts. The genes are TRBV7-2 and TRBJ1-3, with TRBD1 as a possible D gene (5 bases). Germline assignment: CDR1 SGHTA and CDR2 FQGNSA. V dropped 6 bases and J dropped 7 bases, with 19 bases sitting between them. This CDR3 has 15 residues. The CDR3 DNA is TGTGCCAGCAGTCCGAACGGACAAGGGGTTAACACCATATATTTT. Translating gives CASSPNGQGVNTIYF.